The 13 T cell receptor beta chains below were found in one sample sequenced in a study of chemoradiotherapy in HPV16-positive cancers. Method: immunoSEQ multiplex PCR; TCRdb's copy keeps in-frame clones and lacks some. This sample yields some 11,000 clones, of which around 68% are seen a single time; over 15% belongs to the top ten. Sampling was done from a patient who underwent chemoradiotherapy. The receptors shown here come from a human donor with HPV-associated anogenital cancer.

This clone was counted only a few times. V gene TRBV14 combines with J gene TRBJ1-6; TRBD1 aligns across 7 bases. Trimming removed 6 bases from V and 6 bases from J; junction bases left unmatched: 8. CDR1 and CDR2 from the germline V gene are SGHDN and FVKESK. The CDR3 is made up of 15 amino acids. CDR3 region: CASSLQGGSNSPLHF. The CDR3 DNA is TGTGCCAGCAGTCTTCAGGGGGGTTCTAATTCACCCCTCCACTTT. Full variable domain (remainder filled in from reference TRBV14 and TRBJ1-6): EAGVTQFPSHSVIEKGQTVTLRCDPISGHDNLYWYRRVMGKEIKFLLHFVKESKQDESGMPNNRFLAERTGGTYSTLKVQPAELEDSGVYFCASSLQGGSNSPLHFGNGTRLTVT.

V usage is TRBV9 and J usage is TRBJ2-5; D might be TRBD1 (5 bases). Trimming removed 0 bases at V and 5 bases at J, with 11 bases between. The CDR3 loop spans 14 amino acids. Germline V gene lookup returns CDR1 SGDLS and CDR2 YYNGEE. The CDR3 protein is CASSVGTTGETQYF. For the CDR3, the DNA is TGTGCCAGCAGCGTAGGGACAACTGGGGAGACCCAGTACTTC.

This sequence joins TRBV5-1 and TRBJ2-3, with 12 nucleotides matching TRBD2. J gave up 0 bases and V 3 bases, and 11 bases lay outside the gene matches. CDR3 length: 19 residues. CDR1 is SGHRS and CDR2 is YFSETQ in the germline V gene. The CDR3 nucleotides read TGCGCCAGCAGCTCCCGGACTAGCGGGACCTACGCTAGCACAGATACGCAGTATTTT. It is translated as CASSSRTSGTYASTDTQYF.

The chain is built from TRBV6-6 and TRBJ1-2; 8 bases are a match to TRBD1. This CDR3 region has 13 residues. The ends lost 6 bases at V and 6 bases at J; junction bases unmatched: 6. The V gene's germline CDR1 is MNHNY and CDR2 SVGAGI (reference sequence). The CDR3 DNA follows: TGTGCCAGCAGCCAGGGACAGGTGAATGGCTACACCTTC. Protein product: CASSQGQVNGYTF.

The chain joins TRBV11-3 to TRBJ2-2; D is unresolved. Looked up from germline, CDR1 is SGHNT and CDR2 is YENEEA. V lost 0 bases and J lost 1, with 6 bases in between. The CDR3 covers 15 residues. The CDR3 sequence is CASSLDTENTGELFF. DNA of the CDR3: TGTGCCAGCAGCTTAGACACCGAGAACACCGGGGAGCTGTTTTTT.

This rearrangement joins TRBV2 to TRBJ1-3; no firm D call. Germline-derived CDR1 and CDR2 are SNHLY and FYNNEI. The CDR3 spans 14 residues. Trimming pared 8 bases from V and 0 bases from J, leaving 11 bases between. The CDR3 DNA is TGTGCCAGCGTGCATAGACACTCTGGAAACACCATATATTTT. It codes for CASVHRHSGNTIYF.

This chain joins TRBV7-3 and TRBJ2-1, with 11 bases matching TRBD2. J was trimmed by 9 bases and V by 0 bases; bases with no gene match: 7. CDR3 size: 16 residues. CDR1 and CDR2 from the germline V gene are SGHTA and FQGTGA. The CDR3 here is CASSLTMASGRSEQFF. CDR3 in DNA: TGTGCCAGCAGCTTAACAATGGCTAGCGGGAGGAGTGAGCAGTTCTTC.

This clone has just one count. The J gene is TRBJ2-4, the V gene TRBV6-9; D call uncertain. CDR1 is MNHGY and CDR2 is SVAAGI in the germline V gene. This CDR3 is built from 17 residues. V was trimmed by 0 bases and J by 0 bases, leaving 12 bases between them. The CDR3 is CASSYSSQILAKNIQYF. The DNA for the CDR3 is TGTGCCAGCAGTTATTCTTCACAGATTCTAGCCAAAAACATTCAGTACTTC.

The V gene is TRBV19, the J gene TRBJ1-2; D is unclear. The germline V and J ends were trimmed by 4 bases and 7 bases, with 19 bases remaining between them. The germline V gene encodes CDR1 LNHDA and CDR2 SQIVND (reference sequence). This CDR3 contains 15 residues. The CDR3 DNA reads as TGTGCCAGTAGTACCATTAACCCGGAGGGCCGTGGCTACACCTTC. Its protein is CASSTINPEGRGYTF.

The CDR3 region is CASSADSRVYGYTF. As DNA, the CDR3 is TGTGCCAGCAGTGCGGACAGTAGGGTCTATGGCTACACCTTC. The rearrangement links TRBV28 to TRBJ1-2, with a tentative D call TRBD1 (6 bases). The CDR3 length is 14 residues. Germline CDR1 is MDHEN and CDR2 is SYDVKM. V was shortened by 5 bases and J by 4 bases, with 14 bases between the two germline ends.

This clone showed up just once. The V and J genes are TRBV28 and TRBJ2-5, with 8 bases identical to TRBD2. V was clipped by 5 bases and J by 4 bases; unmatched bases: 9. CDR1 is MDHEN and CDR2 is SYDVKM in the germline V gene. There are 15 residues in the CDR3. The CDR3 DNA sequence: TGTGCCAGCAGTGTATTTAGCGGGAATTCAGAGACCCAGTACTTC. Translated, it gives CASSVFSGNSETQYF.

The chain recombines TRBV7-3 with TRBJ2-5, with a weak D call TRBD2 (6 bases). Germline V gene data show CDR1 as SGHTA and CDR2 as FQGTGA. Trimming shortened V by 2 bases and J by 4 bases, and 8 bases separated the two germline ends. CDR3 length: 13 residues. The CDR3 region has the DNA TGTGCCAGCAGCTTAGGGGAGGCAGAGACCCAGTACTTC. It yields the protein CASSLGEAETQYF.

This clone appeared a few times. The chain uses TRBV27 and TRBJ1-5, with no clear D. The CDR3 length is 15 residues. Germline CDR1 and CDR2: MNHEY and SMNVEV (reference sequence). With 3 bases removed from V and 6 bases from J, the gap between germline ends came to 15 bases. CDR3 bases: TGTGCCAGCAGTTTGTATGCAGCTCGGAGTCAGCCCCAGCATTTT. This sequence encodes CASSLYAARSQPQHF.